Sequencing of this T cell receptor (beta chain) was carried out in a study of human T cells and chemical hapten exposure. Background on the study: Patch tests delivered 0.01% DPC to the upper back and were evaluated at 6 days. Patients having alopecia areata, totalis or universalis were mostly female. Study-level points and caveats: The number of TCRs over 1 in 1000 frequency stayed unchanged after DPC.

TCRdb ran MiXCR on the RACE reads and lists one entry per CDR3 protein. In the table there are 150,000 to 200,000 distinct CDR3 sequences, more than 12% of which are singletons. Stated time point: patch test 1, 2 weeks after DPC sensitization. As for treatment: therapeutic diphenylcyclopropenone sensitization with weekly scalp DPC. Every donor had alopecia and was 18 to 70 years old; all were suitable for DPC. The CDR3 loop spans 14 amino acids. V was pared by 4 bases and J by 0 bases, with 6 bases between. Germline V gives CDR1 MDHEN, CDR2 SYDVKM. A word on this clonotype: Antigen: not known.

The specimen was whole blood, collected in connection with sensitization to the hapten diphenylcyclopropenone (DPC). The TCR sequence derives from a woman aged 25 to 39 with alopecia areata. Some clones in this sample may be carry-over from other donors' samples. The chain is built from TRBV28 and TRBJ1-4; D uncertain. The CDR3 sequence: CASSWGSTNEKLFF. CDR3 in DNA: TGTGCCAGCAGTTGGGGATCAACTAATGAAAAACTGTTTTTT.